The source of this TCR beta chain is a study of beta chain features in type 1 diabetes. Study context: There were around 100,000,000 sorted cells examined across all samples.

In regard to this clone: Its antigen is unknown.

Staining for CD45RO/CCR7/CD25/CD127/CD95/CD27 allowed sorting of CD4+ naive, central memory, regulatory and stem cell-like memory cells. Purities over 98% were achieved in all sorted populations. Reverse transcription of all isolated RNA meant that expressed TCRB transcripts were sequenced. The method was immunoSEQ multiplex PCR; TCRdb's version includes in-frame clones alone and lacks a portion of them. The top ten hold 0.03% to 0.04% of the sample, which has fewer than 500,000 clones, approximately 14% seen once. Study-level findings and limits: In the patient group, naive, central memory and Treg TCRB repertoires seemed more alike than in the healthy donor group.

The CDR3 has 13 amino acids. The V and J ends lost 1 base and 5 bases, in that order; junction bases with no gene match: 0. Germline V gives CDR1 SGDLS, CDR2 YYNGEE. The clonotype comes from a man aged 25-45 years in good health. J is TRBJ1-5 and V is TRBV9; 7 positions match TRBD1. Sequencing input: naive CD4+ T cells from blood. The CDR3 is CASSVQGDQPQHF. The CDR3 region has the DNA TGTGCCAGCAGCGTACAGGGGGATCAGCCCCAGCATTTT.